The rows below give T cell receptor beta chains drawn from one sample of a study of T cells in localized non-small cell lung cancer. Here immunoSEQ multiplex PCR was the method, and the copy in TCRdb shows in-frame clones only, minus some. This sample yields about 16,000 clones, of which 75% to 90% are seen a single time; under 4% belongs to the top ten. The sequencing here drew on peripheral blood, taken before any cancer treatment. These receptor sequences come from a male donor aged 60 or older with stage II squamous cell lung carcinoma. Each CDR3 is given without its conserved first and last residue.

V | CDR3
TRBV6-1 | ASRSDGLYYT
TRBV27 | ASSFSAQETQY
TRBV10-3 | AISDREGTTEAF
TRBV18 | ASSEVMTAFFIATNEKLF
TRBV5-1 | ASSSYLAGATYEQY
TRBV6-1 | ASRTGTSSIDEQF
TRBV7-8 | ASSLVRESYGYT
TRBV7-9 | ASSLVAGDSYGYT
TRBV18 | ASSLLQGKLAEAF
TRBV10-3 | AISDKDRGNEKLF
TRBV6-6 | ASSYGTGYYEQY
TRBV7-8 | ASSPGTSGIKASEETQY
TRBV29-1 | SVELGPQETQY
TRBV9 | ASSVGTSEDNEQF
TRBV9 | ASSVNPSGATYEQY
TRBV9 | ASSVNPDYEQY
TRBV11-1 | ASSNGRAVSYEQY
TRBV7-9 | ASSLGDPLGEQF
TRBV5-6 | ASSLPGQWGTGELF
TRBV28 | ASSLGKEQY
TRBV6-1 | ASSEVRFGELF
TRBV4-2 | ASSQNLRTGEEAF
TRBV30 | ACTGKTNTGELF